The 17 T cell receptor beta chains below come from one sample, sequenced in a study of long-term antiretroviral therapy in people with HIV. The authors ran the immunoSEQ assay, v3.0, at survey level. Data came from immunoSEQ multiplex PCR; TCRdb stores just in-frame clones and leaves some out. The sample lists under 35,000 clones; roughly 85% were seen once. This specimen was unsorted PBMCs, taken 1.1 years after starting antiretroviral therapy. These TCRs come from a man aged 18-30 years with HIV.

The chain recombines TRBV13 with TRBJ2-5; D tentatively fits TRBD1 or TRBD2 (6 bases each). V shed 5 bases and J shed 4 bases, with 14 bases lying between them. CDR1 and CDR2 (germline): PRHDT, FYEKMQ (reference sequence). This CDR3 comprises 14 residues. The CDR3 is CASSDRGRGETQYF. CDR3 nucleotides: TGTGCCAGCAGCGACCGGGGGCGAGGAGAGACCCAGTACTTC.

V usage is TRBV7-2 and J usage is TRBJ1-5, with D tentatively TRBD1 (6 bases). Germline CDR1 SGHTA, CDR2 FQGNSA. The CDR3 has 14 amino acids. The V gene lost 4 bases and the J gene lost 3 bases, with 10 bases spanning the gap. CDR3 bases: TGTGCCAGCAGCTCCCGGGGGGCCAATCAGCCCCAGCATTTT. This encodes CASSSRGANQPQHF.

The chain recombines TRBV10-3 with TRBJ1-1; 8 bases are shared with TRBD1. Trimming removed 6 bases from V and 4 bases from J; junction bases left unmatched: 10. Germline V gene lookup returns CDR1 ENHRY and CDR2 SYGVKD. The CDR3 sequence is 15 residues long. The CDR3 coding sequence is TGTGCCATCAGGGGGCAGGGGGCATTGGGCACTGAAGCTTTCTTT. Its translation is CAIRGQGALGTEAFF.

The chain uses TRBV15 and TRBJ2-2; D is undetermined. The CDR3 is 16 residues long. Trimming removed 5 bases from V and 0 bases from J, with 13 bases in between. Germline CDR1 LNHNV, CDR2 YYDKDF (reference sequence). Here the CDR3 reads CATSPAVPSNTGELFF. DNA for the CDR3: TGTGCCACCAGCCCCGCTGTCCCATCGAACACCGGGGAGCTGTTTTTT. Filled out from reference TRBV15 and TRBJ2-2, the complete variable domain reads DAMVIQNPRYQVTQFGKPVTLSCSQTLNHNVMYWYQQKSSQAPKLLFHYYDKDFNNEADTPDNFQSRRPNTSFCFLDIRSPGLGDTAMYLCATSPAVPSNTGELFFGEGSRLTVL.

The chain carries TRBV29-1 and TRBJ1-2; D not certain. CDR3 length: 11 residues. CDR1 SQVTM and CDR2 ANQGSEA come from the germline V gene. The germline V and J ends were trimmed by 7 bases and 0 bases, with 6 bases remaining between them. The CDR3 is CSDGTNYGYTF. CDR3 in DNA: TGCAGCGACGGAACTAACTATGGCTACACCTTC.

This chain joins TRBV6-1 and TRBJ2-7; 7 nucleotides align to TRBD2. V lost 3 bases to trimming and J lost 0 bases; unmatched junction nucleotides: 11. The CDR3 length is 17 residues. Germline V gene lookup returns CDR1 MNHNS and CDR2 SASEGT. Written as DNA, the CDR3 is TGTGCCAGCAGTGATCGGACTAGTCTACAGAGCTCCTACGAGCAGTACTTC. Translation: CASSDRTSLQSSYEQYF.

V is TRBV6-5 and J is TRBJ2-5; tentatively, D is TRBD2 (6 bases). Germline V gene lookup returns CDR1 MNHEY and CDR2 SVGAGI. V lost 4 bases and J lost 2, with 14 bases in between. This CDR3 is 15 amino acids long. The CDR3 protein is CASSSQNGGQETQYF. The CDR3 DNA follows: TGTGCCAGCAGTTCCCAAAACGGGGGACAAGAGACCCAGTACTTC.

The chain links TRBV28 to TRBJ1-3, with D possibly being TRBD1 (5 bases). This CDR3 has 14 residues. Germline values: CDR1 MDHEN, CDR2 SYDVKM. Trimming cost V 7 bases and J 4 bases, with 14 bases left between them. The CDR3 DNA sequence: TGTGCCAGCAATTCGGGGGTGTTGGGAAACACCATATATTTT. Translation: CASNSGVLGNTIYF. The whole variable domain, remainder taken from reference TRBV28 and TRBJ1-3, is DVKVTQSSRYLVKRTGEKVFLECVQDMDHENMFWYRQDPGLGLRLIYFSYDVKMKEKGDIPEGYSVSREKKERFSLILESASTNQTSMYLCASNSGVLGNTIYFGEGSWLTVV.

This clone appeared once. The CDR3 DNA reads TGTGCCAGCAGCTTGCCCAGGGACTATGGCTACACCTTC. Its translation: CASSLPRDYGYTF. This rearrangement joins TRBV5-6 to TRBJ1-2; TRBD1 is a possible D gene (5 bases). Germline V CDR1 and CDR2: SGHDT, YYEEEE. V was clipped by 1 base and J by 3 bases, with 7 bases between them. The CDR3 sequence is 13 residues long.

This clone was seen more than once but under ten times. The chain recombines TRBV28 with TRBJ1-5, with a possible D match to TRBD1 (6 bases). The V gene's germline CDR1 is MDHEN and CDR2 SYDVKM. V shed 5 bases and J shed 7 bases, with 18 bases lying between them. The length of the CDR3 is 15 residues. The CDR3 coding sequence is TGTGCCAGCAGTCAATGGCAGGGGAGGCAGCAGCCCCAGCATTTT. As protein: CASSQWQGRQQPQHF.

This rearrangement joins TRBV30 to TRBJ1-5, with 7 nucleotides matching TRBD1. Germline CDR1 reads GTSNPN; CDR2 reads SVGIG (reference sequence). CDR3 length: 13 amino acids. J gave up 7 bases and V 0 bases, and 3 bases lay outside the gene matches. The CDR3 loop is CAWSVQGDQPQHF. CDR3 DNA sequence: TGTGCCTGGAGTGTGCAGGGGGACCAGCCCCAGCATTTT. Full variable domain (rest looked up from reference TRBV30 and TRBJ1-5): SQTIHQWPATLVQPVGSPLSLECTVEGTSNPNLYWYRQAAGRGLQLLFYSVGIGQISSEVPQNLSASRPQDRQFILSSKKLLLSDSGFYLCAWSVQGDQPQHFGDGTRLSIL.

The chain carries TRBV18 and TRBJ2-5; no reliable D call. The ends were cut back, 3 bases at V and 5 bases at J, with 4 bases in the middle. The CDR3 has 11 residues. Germline V lookup: CDR1 KGHSH, CDR2 LQKENI. CDR3 DNA: TGTGCCAGCTCACCGAAGGAGACCCAGTACTTC. As protein: CASSPKETQYF.

This clone was observed a few times. The chain carries TRBV6-6 and TRBJ1-2; 9 bases match TRBD1. The V gene's germline CDR1 is MNHNY and CDR2 SVGAGI (reference sequence). After removal of 7 bases from V and 7 bases from J, the junction contained 13 bases not matched to a gene. The CDR3 covers 15 residues. The CDR3 is CASTSNPGQGGGYTF. CDR3 sequence (DNA): TGTGCCAGCACCTCCAACCCGGGACAGGGAGGTGGCTACACCTTC.

This chain links TRBV11-2 with TRBJ2-7; TRBD1 is a possible D gene (6 bases). The ends were cut back, 4 bases at V and 3 bases at J, with 7 bases in the middle. This CDR3 has 12 residues. The V gene's germline CDR1 is SGHAT and CDR2 FQNNGV. CDR3 amino acids: CASSSDSYEQYF. CDR3 coding DNA: TGTGCCAGCAGCTCGGACAGCTACGAGCAGTACTTC.

The rearrangement links TRBV2 to TRBJ2-5, with D tentatively TRBD1 (6 bases). V lost 8 bases and J lost 5, with 18 bases in between. The CDR3 is 14 residues long. In germline, CDR1 is SNHLY, CDR2 FYNNEI. The CDR3 DNA reads as TGTGCCAGCGCGCTTGACAGGACCCGGGAGACCCAGTACTTC. Its protein is CASALDRTRETQYF.

This rearrangement joins TRBV11-3 to TRBJ1-5, with D possibly being TRBD1 (5 bases). This CDR3 contains 16 residues. Per the germline V gene, CDR1 is SGHNT and CDR2 is YENEEA. The V end was cut by 1 base, the J end by 2 bases, with 12 bases between. CDR3 DNA: TGTGCCAGCAGCTTAGTTTGCAGGGCCGGCAATCAGCCCCAGCATTTT. It codes for CASSLVCRAGNQPQHF.

This chain connects TRBV29-1 to TRBJ2-4; 9 bases fit TRBD1. CDR3 length: 13 amino acids. From germline, CDR1 is SQVTM and CDR2 ANQGSEA. Losses at the gene ends were 4 bases for V and 6 bases for J; bases not matched to a gene: 4. The CDR3 loop is CSVVPGQGNIQYF. For the CDR3, the DNA is TGCAGCGTTGTCCCGGGACAGGGAAACATTCAGTACTTC.